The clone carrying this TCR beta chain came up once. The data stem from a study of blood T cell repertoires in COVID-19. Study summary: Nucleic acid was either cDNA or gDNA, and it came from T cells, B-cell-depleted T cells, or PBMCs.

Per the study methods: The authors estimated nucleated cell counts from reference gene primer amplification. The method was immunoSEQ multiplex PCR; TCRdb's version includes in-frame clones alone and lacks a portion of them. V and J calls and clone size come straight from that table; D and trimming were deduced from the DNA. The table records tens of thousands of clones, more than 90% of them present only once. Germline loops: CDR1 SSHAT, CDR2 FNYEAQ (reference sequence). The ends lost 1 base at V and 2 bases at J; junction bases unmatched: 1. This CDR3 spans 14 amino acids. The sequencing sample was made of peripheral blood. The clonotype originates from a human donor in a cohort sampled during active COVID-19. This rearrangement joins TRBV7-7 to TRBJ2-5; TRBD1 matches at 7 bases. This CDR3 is CASSLGGQQETQYF. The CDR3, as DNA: TGTGCCAGCAGCTTAGGGGGACAGCAAGAGACCCAGTACTTC.